This T cell receptor (beta chain) derives from a study of identical twins. Each CDR3 protein gets one entry after TCRdb re-called the 5' RACE reads with MiXCR. The sample consists of under 900,000 distinct CDR3 sequences, about 20% of them appearing once. Germline V gene sequence: CDR1 SGHTA, CDR2 FQGNSA. Losses at the gene ends were 0 bases for V and 6 bases for J; bases not matched to a gene: 5. This CDR3 spans 15 amino acids. This clonotype was detected a few times. The sample was also linked to a second study, of T cells expressing NK-cell markers.

Sequencing was done on a sample of PBMCs. This sequence joins TRBV7-2 and TRBJ1-2, with 9 bases matching TRBD1. The origin of this receptor is a woman between 18 and 29 years old in good health. CDR3 DNA: TGTGCCAGCAGCTTAGCAGGACAGGGGTTGAATGGCTACACCTTC. Translation gives CASSLAGQGLNGYTF.